This TCR beta chain was captured in a study of T cell responses to AZD1222 COVID-19 vaccine. Study conclusions and caveats: Regions 160-218 and 743-854 held dominance among vaccine-associated CD4 TCRs, which spanned spike. Elevations in Spike-specific TCR breadth and depth followed administration of two AZD1222 doses.

Sequenced by immunoSEQ multiplex PCR; TCRdb stores in-frame clones only, minus some. Among around 140,000 clones listed, roughly 92% were seen once. This CDR3 has 12 residues. The ends were cut back, 6 bases at V and 6 bases at J, with 11 bases in the middle. From germline, CDR1 is SEHNR and CDR2 FQNEAQ (reference sequence). To note about this clone: Its antigen remains unknown.

This specimen was peripheral blood, taken on day 0 of AZD1222 vaccination. This clonotype originated in an adult in good health. The J gene is TRBJ1-2, the V gene TRBV7-9; no clear D gene. CDR3 DNA: TGTGCCAGCAGTACCGTTCGGGATGGCTACACCTTC. Its translation: CASSTVRDGYTF.